This record looks at one T cell receptor (beta chain) sequence and its context. The table came from immunoSEQ multiplex PCR; TCRdb's copy has only in-frame clones and leaves some out. Found here are about 270,000 clones, around 90% of them singletons; the top ten hold about 1%. The data stem from a study of blood T cell repertoires in COVID-19. Study information: COVID-19 samples collected from the United States, Italy and Spain covered acute and convalescent phases.

Trimming removed 5 bases from V and 2 bases from J, with 15 bases in between. The CDR3 contains 16 residues. CDR1 SGHVS and CDR2 FNYEAQ come from the germline V gene. The source is a woman in her twenties or thirties who had recovered from COVID-19. Sequencing was performed on PBMCs or T cells enriched from blood (not recorded which). The chain joins TRBV7-6 to TRBJ2-2; no firm D call. The CDR3 sequence is CASSPHLPANTGELFF. The CDR3 nucleotides are TGTGCCAGCAGCCCTCACCTACCCGCCAACACCGGGGAGCTGTTTTTT.